The sequence of this TCR beta chain was determined in a study of shared clonotypes between healthy human individuals. Study-level results: In general, naive subsets displayed greater estimated richness than memory subsets did.

Each donor was a Caucasian adult residing in Nashville, Tennessee. An even split of each subset's genomic DNA across several immunoSEQ plates was performed. Per the original data handling: Filtering of immunoSEQ junctional sequences could not match full-length read filtering. TCRdb's table, derived via immunoSEQ multiplex PCR, lists solely in-frame clones and lacks some. The V and J calls and clone size come from that table; D and trimming were worked out from the DNA. The sample contains under 1,100,000 clones, 65% to 75% of which appear only once. This clone was counted once. Its specificity is not known. From germline, CDR1 is SGHNT and CDR2 YYREEE (reference sequence). Trimming left V 4 bases short and J 0 bases short, with 13 bases between. CDR3 size: 15 residues.

The V and J genes are TRBV5-4 and TRBJ1-1, with a weak D call TRBD1 (5 bases). The sequenced material came from memory CD4+ T cells sorted from blood. As for subset: CD45RA-negative fraction. The TCR originated in a man between 18 and 35 years old in good health. The CDR3 nucleotides are TGTGCCAGCAGCACGGTAGACAGACTGAACACTGAAGCTTTCTTT. Translated, it gives CASSTVDRLNTEAFF.